The 16 T cell receptor beta chains listed next were all sequenced from one sample in a study of T cells in women clearing cervical HPV infection. Here immunoSEQ multiplex PCR was the method, and the copy in TCRdb shows in-frame clones only, minus some. The repertoire table contains 35,000 to 45,000 clones. The sequencing sample was made of blood buffy coat. These receptors were collected from a woman between 18 and 69 years old with a cervical HPV16 infection that either progressed to CIN3+ or cleared (not recorded which).

As to this clone: The CDR3 end lies 3 residues beyond the end of the read and is filled in from the germline J gene. V usage is TRBV7-3 and J usage is TRBJ2-1; 10 nucleotides agree with TRBD2. J was trimmed by 2 bases and V by 5 bases; bases with no gene match: 3. In germline, CDR1 is SGHTA, CDR2 FQGTGA. This CDR3 is 15 amino acids long. CDR3 protein: CASSTGLAAYNEQFF. The DNA read from the CDR3 is TGTGCCAGCAGCACTGGACTAGCGGCCTACAATGAG.

A word on this clone: The CDR3 end is not reached by the read, which stops 3 residues before it; the germline J gene fills it in. The V call is TRBV19, the J call TRBJ1-5; 7 positions agree with TRBD1. Germline CDR1 is LNHDA and CDR2 is SQIVND (reference sequence). The CDR3 consists of 14 residues. With V trimmed by 10 bases and J by 1 base, 7 bases remained unmatched. The CDR3 sequence is CATLDRKSNQPQHF. The sequenced part of the CDR3 DNA is TGTGCCACCCTGGACAGGAAGAGCAATCAGCCC.

The CDR3 is CSARLAGKETQYF. Partial CDR3 DNA: TGCAGTGCTAGACTAGCGGGAAAAGAGACC. The chain combines TRBV20-1 with TRBJ2-5, with 9 bases fitting TRBD2. The missing CDR3 end, 3 residues past where the read stops, is filled in from the germline J gene. The CDR3 loop spans 13 amino acids. Trimming removed 2 bases from V and 3 bases from J; junction bases left unmatched: 1. CDR1 is DFQATT and CDR2 is SNEGSKA in the germline V gene (reference sequence).

Notes on this clone: The read comes to an end 3 residues before the CDR3 does, leaving the germline J gene to fill in the end. The chain couples TRBV19 to TRBJ2-3, with TRBD1 identical over 7 bases. The CDR3 runs to 17 residues. Germline V gene sequence: CDR1 LNHDA, CDR2 SQIVND (reference sequence). The sequenced CDR3 bases are TGTGCCAGTAGTACCTCCTCTAGGGGGCGCGGTCAAGAGACG. This sequence encodes CASSTSSRGRGQET. The entire CDR3 reads CASSTSSRGRGQETQYF.

Concerning this clone: The sequenced fragment ends 3 residues before the CDR3 boundary, so the rest is inferred from the germline J gene. The rearrangement joins TRBV7-9 to TRBJ2-7, with 7 bases matching TRBD2. Germline V gene lookup returns CDR1 SEHNR and CDR2 FQNEAQ (reference sequence). The CDR3 loop spans 14 amino acids. With V trimmed by 7 bases and J by 1 base, 7 bases remained unmatched. Partial CDR3 DNA: TGTGCCAGCATCAAAACGGGGGGTTCCTACGAG. Translation: CASIKTGGSYE. The full CDR3 protein reads CASIKTGGSYEQYF.

Notes on this clone: The sequenced fragment ends 3 residues before the CDR3 boundary, so the rest is inferred from the germline J gene. The chain is built from TRBV5-4 and TRBJ2-7; TRBD1 matches at 8 bases. Trimming at V came to 5 bases and at J to 0 bases, leaving 7 bases not matched to a gene. The CDR3 has 15 amino acids. Germline CDR1 and CDR2: SGHNT and YYREEE (reference sequence). CDR3 region: CASRSDRVSSYEQYF. The part of the CDR3 DNA that was read is TGTGCCAGCAGGTCGGACAGGGTCAGCTCCTACGAG.

The covered CDR3 bases are TGCAGTGCTAGAGATGGGGTCAGGGGTCTTTACGAG. Protein sequence: CSARDGVRGLYE. The full CDR3 protein is CSARDGVRGLYEQYF. The chain uses TRBV20-1 and TRBJ2-7, with TRBD1 as a possible D gene (6 bases). The read stops 3 residues short of the end of the CDR3; the missing end is completed from the germline J gene. Trimming took off 0 bases at V and 4 bases at J, with 16 bases between the two ends. The CDR3 is 15 amino acids. Germline loops: CDR1 DFQATT, CDR2 SNEGSKA (reference sequence).

Concerning this clone: The CDR3 end lies 3 residues beyond the end of the read and is filled in from the germline J gene. Additional DNA sequences in this sample encode the identical CDR3. The V call is TRBV7-3, the J call TRBJ2-3; possible D gene TRBD2, 6 bases. This CDR3 contains 14 residues. The V and J ends lost 3 bases and 0 bases respectively, with 7 bases between them. Germline CDR1 is SGHTA and CDR2 is FQGTGA. CDR3 DNA, as far as it was read: TGTGCCAGCAGCTTTAGCGGTAGCACAGATACG. Translated, it gives CASSFSGSTDT. In full, the CDR3 reads CASSFSGSTDTQYF. The complete variable domain, with remaining parts taken from reference TRBV7-3 and TRBJ2-3, reads GAGVSQTPSNKVTEKGKYVELRCDPISGHTALYWYRQSLGQGPEFLIYFQGTGAADDSGLPNDRFFAVRPEGSVSTLKIQRTERGDSAVYLCASSFSGSTDTQYFGPGTRLTVL.

As for this clone: The DNA ends 3 residues before the CDR3 does, and the rest of the CDR3 is filled in from the germline J gene. V usage is TRBV20-1 and J usage is TRBJ2-5, with D uncertain. Germline V gene sequence: CDR1 DFQATT, CDR2 SNEGSKA (reference sequence). V lost 0 bases and J 1 base, leaving 12 bases between the germline ends. The length of the CDR3 is 15 residues. This CDR3 is CSARDYQDSQETQYF. CDR3 bases read: TGCAGTGCTAGAGATTATCAGGATTCCCAAGAGACC.

Details on this clone: Sequencing ends 3 residues short of the CDR3 end; the germline J gene provides the rest. The chain combines TRBV28 with TRBJ2-1; D call uncertain. CDR3 length equals 14 residues. Germline values: CDR1 MDHEN, CDR2 SYDVKM. The V end lost 8 bases, the J end lost 0 bases, and 11 bases lay between the germline ends. The CDR3 bases that were read are TGTGCCAGCTTTGCTAGGAGCTCCTACAATGAG. It specifies CASFARSSYNE. The whole CDR3 sequence reads CASFARSSYNEQFF.

For this clone: The read comes to an end 3 residues before the CDR3 does, leaving the germline J gene to fill in the end. This chain connects TRBV9 to TRBJ2-2, with D perhaps TRBD1 (5 bases). The length of the CDR3 is 15 residues. The germline gives CDR1 SGDLS, CDR2 YYNGEE. Trimming shortened V by 1 base and J by 2 bases, and 9 bases separated the two germline ends. Partial CDR3 DNA: TGTGCCAGCAGCGTACAACAGGTCAACACCGGGGAG. This translates into CASSVQQVNTGE. The full-length CDR3 reads as CASSVQQVNTGELFF.

For this clone: The read ends 3 residues shy of where the CDR3 ends; the end is completed using the germline J gene. The chain uses TRBV5-1 and TRBJ1-5; D possibly corresponds to TRBD1 (6 bases). The CDR3 has 15 residues. Trimming took 0 bases from V and 7 from J, leaving 14 bases between them. CDR1 and CDR2 (germline): SGHRS, YFSETQ. CDR3 DNA (partial): TGCGCCAGCAGCTTGGGTATAGACAGGTACCAGCCC. The encoded protein is CASSLGIDRYQP. The entire CDR3 sequence reads CASSLGIDRYQPQHF.

Worth noting for this clone: With the read ending 3 residues before the CDR3 end, the germline J gene is used to fill in that end. The chain joins TRBV19 to TRBJ1-5; 11 bases fit TRBD1. Trimming removed 9 bases from V and 6 bases from J; junction bases left unmatched: 10. CDR1 is LNHDA, CDR2 SQIVND, per germline (reference sequence). This CDR3 is 15 amino acids long. This CDR3 is CASAAGQGASQPQHF. The DNA read from the CDR3 is TGTGCCAGCGCTGCAGGACAGGGGGCAAGTCAGCCC.

About this clone itself: From the germline J gene comes the end of the CDR3, since the read stops 3 residues before it. The chain employs TRBV7-8 and TRBJ1-2; D is perhaps TRBD1 (5 bases). Germline V gene lookup returns CDR1 SGHVS and CDR2 FQNEAQ. This CDR3 spans 17 amino acids. CDR3 amino acids: CASSLGFRAEAKNIYTF. CDR3 DNA (partial): TGTGCCAGCAGCTTAGGTTTCAGGGCAGAGGCCAAAAACATC.

A note on this clone: The read is 3 residues too short to cover the CDR3 end, so that end is filled in from the germline J gene. The chain couples TRBV6-2 or TRBV6-3 to TRBJ2-1, with D possibly being TRBD1 (6 bases). The CDR3 consists of 14 residues. Trimming pared 7 bases from V and 0 bases from J, leaving 10 bases between. Germline V CDR1 and CDR2: MNHEY, SVGEGT. Here the CDR3 reads CASTQGSSYNEQFF. CDR3 bases read: TGTGCCAGCACCCAGGGGAGCTCCTACAATGAG.

On this clone itself: The read gets to within 3 residues of the CDR3 end, and the germline J gene fills in the rest. The rearrangement joins TRBV20-1 to TRBJ2-1; 13 bases line up with TRBD2. J gave up 5 bases and V 0 bases, and 19 bases lay outside the gene matches. The germline CDR1 and CDR2 sequences are DFQATT and SNEGSKA (reference sequence). The CDR3 loop spans 21 amino acids. The CDR3 here is CSARDPVLAGGPKVSDNEQFF. The sequenced part of the CDR3 DNA is TGCAGTGCTAGAGATCCCGTACTAGCGGGAGGGCCTAAGGTGTCAGACAATGAG.